This TCR beta chain was identified during a study of OX40 agonist ivuxolimab in advanced cancers. Trimming stripped 2 bases from V and 9 bases from J, with 17 bases between. Germline V gives CDR1 MNHEY, CDR2 SVGAGI. There are 15 residues in the CDR3. Assay: immunoSEQ multiplex PCR; the TCRdb copy retains only in-frame clones and omits some. The sample lists tens of thousands of clones, around 85% occurring once. Sample: CD4+ or CD8+ T cells sorted from blood, taken in a trial of the OX40 agonist ivuxolimab. This receptor was taken from an adult with an advanced solid tumor such as melanoma, head and neck, liver or kidney cancer. The chain recombines TRBV6-5 with TRBJ2-1; D is unclear. CDR3 DNA sequence: TGTGCCAGCAGTTACACGACCCCCTTGCGTAGTGAGCAGTTCTTC. This sequence encodes CASSYTTPLRSEQFF.